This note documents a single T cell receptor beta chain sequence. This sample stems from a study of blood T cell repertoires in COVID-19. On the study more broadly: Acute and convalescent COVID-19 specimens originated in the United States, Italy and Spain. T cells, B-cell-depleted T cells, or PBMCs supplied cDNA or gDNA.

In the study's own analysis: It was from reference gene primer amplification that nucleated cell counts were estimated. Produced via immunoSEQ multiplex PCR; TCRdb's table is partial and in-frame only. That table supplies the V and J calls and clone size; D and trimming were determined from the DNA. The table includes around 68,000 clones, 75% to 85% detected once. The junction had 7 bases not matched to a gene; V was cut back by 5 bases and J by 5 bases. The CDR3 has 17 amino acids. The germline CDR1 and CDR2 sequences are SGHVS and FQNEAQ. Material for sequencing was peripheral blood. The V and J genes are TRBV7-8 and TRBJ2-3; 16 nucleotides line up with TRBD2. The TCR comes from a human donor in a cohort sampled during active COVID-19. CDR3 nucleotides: TGTGCCAGCAGCGGACCGGGACTAGCGGGGGGGCTAGATACGCAGTATTTT. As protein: CASSGPGLAGGLDTQYF.